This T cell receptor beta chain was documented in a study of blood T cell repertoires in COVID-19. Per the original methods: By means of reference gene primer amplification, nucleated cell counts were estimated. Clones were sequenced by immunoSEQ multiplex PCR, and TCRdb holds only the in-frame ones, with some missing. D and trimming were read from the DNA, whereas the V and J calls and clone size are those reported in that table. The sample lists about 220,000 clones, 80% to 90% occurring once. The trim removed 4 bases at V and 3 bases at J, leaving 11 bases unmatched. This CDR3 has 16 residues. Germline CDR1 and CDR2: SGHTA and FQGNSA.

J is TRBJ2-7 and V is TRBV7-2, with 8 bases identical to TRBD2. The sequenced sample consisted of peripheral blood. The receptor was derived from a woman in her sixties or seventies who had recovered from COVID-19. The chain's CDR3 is CASSSSGGGGNYEQYF. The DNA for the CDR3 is TGTGCCAGCAGCTCCAGTGGGGGCGGGGGGAACTACGAGCAGTACTTC.